What follows are 30 T cell receptor beta chains derived from one specimen sequenced in a study of yellow fever vaccine responses in identical twins. TCRdb analysed the RT-PCR reads with MiXCR anew, one entry per CDR3 protein. The data show 35,000 or so distinct CDR3 sequences, 60% seen once. This material consisted of T cells from blood (PBMCs), unsorted or a sorted subset (not recorded which), taken before or after yellow fever vaccination (not recorded which). These receptor sequences come from a woman in her late teens or twenties who received the yellow fever vaccine.

The J gene is TRBJ2-7, the V gene TRBV2; 11 bases fit TRBD2. CDR1 is SNHLY, CDR2 FYNNEI, per germline. This CDR3 region has 15 residues. After removal of 8 bases from V and 4 bases from J, the junction contained 10 bases not matched to a gene. CDR3 in DNA: TGTGCCAGCCGAGGGGGACTAGCGGATACATACGAGCAGTACTTC. This codes for CASRGGLADTYEQYF. The full variable domain, completed using reference TRBV2 and TRBJ2-7, is EPEVTQTPSHQVTQMGQEVILRCVPISNHLYFYWYRQILGQKVEFLVSFYNNEISEKSEIFDDQFSVERPDGSNFTLKIRSTKLEDSAMYFCASRGGLADTYEQYFGPGTRLTVT.

Written as DNA, the CDR3 is TGTGCCAGCAGTTTCTCGCCTAAACTGAACACTGAAGCTTTCTTT. This encodes CASSFSPKLNTEAFF. The chain recombines TRBV28 with TRBJ1-1, with D unresolved. The CDR3 contains 15 residues. V dropped 3 bases and J dropped 0 bases, with 11 bases sitting between them. Germline-derived CDR1 and CDR2 are MDHEN and SYDVKM.

The V call is TRBV12-3 or TRBV12-4, the J call TRBJ1-5; D gene uncertain. V shed 2 bases and J shed 5 bases, with 10 bases lying between them. CDR3 length: 14 residues. The DNA of the CDR3 is TGTGCCAGCAGTTTATTGGATCCAGATCAGCCCCAGCATTTT. Encoded protein: CASSLLDPDQPQHF.

The J gene is TRBJ2-4, the V gene TRBV11-2, with 8 bases fitting TRBD1. The CDR3 is 16 amino acids. Germline V CDR1 and CDR2: SGHAT, FQNNGV. The J segment lost 1 base and the V segment lost 5 bases, leaving 7 bases of the junction unmatched. In nucleotides, the CDR3 is TGTGCCAGCAGCCCAGACAGGACAGGGGCCAAAAACATTCAGTACTTC. Protein sequence: CASSPDRTGAKNIQYF.

The chain employs TRBV10-3 and TRBJ1-1; no firm D call. The germline V and J ends were trimmed by 2 bases and 8 bases, with 15 bases remaining between them. Germline values: CDR1 ENHRY, CDR2 SYGVKD. The CDR3 runs 14 residues. The CDR3 bases are TGTGCCATCAGTGAGCTCCTTGAGGGCCCAGAAGCTTTCTTT. This encodes CAISELLEGPEAFF.

A few counts support this clonotype. V is TRBV21-1 and J is TRBJ2-3; the table calls TRBD1, which could not be checked here. TRBV21-1 is given as a pseudogene. CDR3 length: 12 residues. The DNA for the CDR3 is TGTGCCAGCAGGAGTGGGGGAAGGGGGCAGTATTTT. Protein product: CASRSGGRGQYF.

The chain joins TRBV5-6 to TRBJ2-2; TRBD2 might be the D (6 bases). In germline, CDR1 is SGHDT, CDR2 YYEEEE. Trimming cost V 3 bases and J 0 bases, with 9 bases left between them. The CDR3 contains 15 residues. The DNA for the CDR3 is TGTGCCAGCAGCTGGGGGGTGCCGAACACCGGGGAGCTGTTTTTT. Residues: CASSWGVPNTGELFF.

The chain combines TRBV29-1 with TRBJ2-1; 13 bases map to TRBD2. CDR1 and CDR2 from the germline V gene are SQVTM and ANQGSEA. The CDR3 runs 16 residues. The V and J ends lost 7 bases and 5 bases, in that order; junction bases with no gene match: 11. CDR3 sequence: CSGSDGLAGAHNEQFF. In DNA form, the CDR3 reads TGCAGCGGATCAGATGGACTAGCGGGAGCCCACAATGAGCAGTTCTTC.

Sample share makes this clonotype medium-sized. CDR3 sequence (DNA): TGCGCCAGCAGGTCGACAGAATCCTTAGTTGGCACCGGGGAGCTGTTTTTT. Protein sequence: CASRSTESLVGTGELFF. The chain links TRBV5-1 to TRBJ2-2; possibly TRBD1 for D (5 bases). This CDR3 has 17 amino acids. Trimming removed 5 bases at V and 4 bases at J, with 21 bases between. Looked up from germline, CDR1 is SGHRS and CDR2 is YFSETQ.

The rearrangement uses TRBV10-3 and TRBJ2-3; the match to TRBD1 covers 8 bases. Germline CDR1 reads ENHRY; CDR2 reads SYGVKD. The length of the CDR3 is 15 residues. J lost 4 bases, V lost 2 bases, and 5 bases had no gene match. The CDR3 coding sequence is TGTGCCATCAGTGAGACAGGGGGTTCTGCAGATACGCAGTATTTT. It yields the protein CAISETGGSADTQYF.

There are a few counts of this clonotype. This sequence joins TRBV6-2 or TRBV6-3 and TRBJ2-1; D remains unclear. This CDR3 comprises 12 residues. Per germline, CDR1 MNHEY and CDR2 SVGEGT. V shed 2 bases and J shed 8 bases, with 7 bases lying between them. CDR3 nucleotides: TGTGCCAGCAGTTACAAGGTCCATGAGCAGTTCTTC. Its translation is CASSYKVHEQFF.

V gene TRBV9 combines with J gene TRBJ1-5; tentatively, D is TRBD1 (6 bases). Germline values: CDR1 SGDLS, CDR2 YYNGEE. The CDR3 is made up of 11 amino acids. The V gene lost 7 bases and the J gene lost 6 bases, with 8 bases spanning the gap. CDR3 nucleotides: TGTGCCAGCGGAGGGGGTCAGCCCCAGCATTTT. Translating gives CASGGGQPQHF.

This chain uses TRBV3-1 with TRBJ2-1, with D perhaps matching TRBD2 (6 bases). The CDR3 runs to 16 residues. Germline V lookup: CDR1 LGHDT, CDR2 YNNKEL (reference sequence). V was trimmed by 4 bases and J by 4 bases, leaving 17 bases between them. In nucleotides, the CDR3 is TGTGCCAGCAGCCCCGAGATTTCGGGAGAGTACAATGAGCAGTTCTTC. It is translated as CASSPEISGEYNEQFF.

The chain recombines TRBV11-1 with TRBJ2-1; TRBD2 might be the D (7 bases). The CDR3 contains 14 residues. The germline V and J ends were trimmed by 7 bases and 6 bases, with 16 bases remaining between them. Per the germline V gene, CDR1 is SGHAT and CDR2 is FQDESV (reference sequence). The CDR3: CASTSLGGGNEQFF. As DNA, the CDR3 is TGTGCCAGCACCTCTCTGGGAGGGGGCAATGAGCAGTTCTTC.

The rearrangement joins TRBV6-1 to TRBJ2-7, with D maybe TRBD2 (6 bases). Trimming removed 1 base at V and 3 bases at J, with 19 bases between. The CDR3 runs to 17 residues. The germline gives CDR1 MNHNS, CDR2 SASEGT. CDR3 nucleotide sequence: TGTGCCAGCAGTGAAGGAGTACGGGACTTCCAATTCTACGAGCAGTACGTC. Its protein product is CASSEGVRDFQFYEQYV.

V is TRBV12-3 or TRBV12-4 and J is TRBJ2-3; D gene ambiguous. Trimming took 7 bases from V and 0 from J, leaving 11 bases between them. The CDR3 totals 14 residues. In nucleotides, the CDR3 is TGTGCCAGCAACCAAAAGACCAGCACAGATACGCAGTATTTT. It specifies CASNQKTSTDTQYF.

This clonotype was observed a few times. The V call is TRBV11-2, the J call TRBJ2-1; D remains ambiguous. CDR1 and CDR2 (germline): SGHAT, FQNNGV. The CDR3 covers 13 residues. The V end lost 5 bases, the J end lost 10 bases, and 15 bases lay between the germline ends. DNA for the CDR3: TGTGCCAGCAGCCCACCGGCGGAATGGGAGCAGTTCTTC. Its translation is CASSPPAEWEQFF.

This clonotype was seen only a few times. The chain combines TRBV9 with TRBJ2-1; 7 bases fit TRBD1. The V gene end was trimmed by 0 bases and the J gene end by 7 bases; junction bases not matched to a gene: 7. The CDR3 contains 15 residues. Germline V lookup: CDR1 SGDLS, CDR2 YYNGEE. The CDR3 nucleotides are TGTGCCAGCAGCGTAGGATGGGCAGGGGGTAATGAGCAGTTCTTC. Its protein is CASSVGWAGGNEQFF. The whole variable domain, remainder taken from reference TRBV9 and TRBJ2-1, is DSGVTQTPKHLITATGQRVTLRCSPRSGDLSVYWYQQSLDQGLQFLIQYYNGEERAKGNILERFSAQQFPDLHSELNLSSLELGDSALYFCASSVGWAGGNEQFFGPGTRLTVL.

The chain combines TRBV20-1 with TRBJ2-1; D is ambiguous. The length of the CDR3 is 16 residues. CDR1 DFQATT and CDR2 SNEGSKA come from the germline V gene (reference sequence). Trimming removed 0 bases from V and 10 bases from J, with 22 bases in between. CDR3 coding DNA: TGCAGTGCTAGAGATCCTACCACTTCCAGGAAGTGGGAGCAGTTCTTC. It yields the protein CSARDPTTSRKWEQFF.

This chain connects TRBV28 to TRBJ1-1, with D hard to call. CDR3 length: 14 amino acids. Germline CDR1 MDHEN, CDR2 SYDVKM. Trimming stripped 4 bases from V and 0 bases from J, with 9 bases between. The DNA for the CDR3 is TGTGCCAGCAGTTCCGACCCTCTGAACACTGAAGCTTTCTTT. This sequence encodes CASSSDPLNTEAFF. Using reference TRBV28 and TRBJ1-1 for the parts outside the CDR3, the full variable domain is DVKVTQSSRYLVKRTGEKVFLECVQDMDHENMFWYRQDPGLGLRLIYFSYDVKMKEKGDIPEGYSVSREKKERFSLILESASTNQTSMYLCASSSDPLNTEAFFGQGTRLTVV.

The table lists this clonotype with a few counts. J is TRBJ2-3 and V is TRBV7-6, with 8 bases identical to TRBD2. This CDR3 is built from 15 residues. With 5 bases clipped from V and 1 base from J, the junction kept 5 bases outside the gene matches. CDR1 SGHVS and CDR2 FNYEAQ come from the germline V gene. CDR3 in amino acids: CASSTSGRGTDTQYF. The CDR3 DNA follows: TGTGCCAGCAGCACGTCCGGGAGGGGCACAGATACGCAGTATTTT.

V gene TRBV9 combines with J gene TRBJ2-2; no clear D. CDR1 is SGDLS and CDR2 is YYNGEE in the germline V gene. The CDR3 extends over 12 amino acids. V was clipped by 3 bases and J by 9 bases, with 9 bases between them. The CDR3 region is CASSAGIRELFF. For the CDR3, the DNA is TGTGCCAGCAGCGCGGGCATCCGGGAGCTGTTTTTT.

The V gene is TRBV24-1, the J gene TRBJ2-3; 8 bases line up with TRBD1. This CDR3 region has 12 residues. Trimming at V came to 10 bases and at J to 1 base, leaving 0 bases not matched to a gene. Germline V gives CDR1 KGHDR, CDR2 SFDVKD. CDR3 in amino acids: CATGQGTDTQYF. For the CDR3, the DNA is TGTGCCACGGGACAGGGCACAGATACGCAGTATTTT.

The chain recombines TRBV21-1 with TRBJ2-7; no check of the table's D call, TRBD2, against the DNA was made. TRBV21-1 is classified as a pseudogene. The CDR3 totals 13 residues. CDR3 sequence reads: CASRRDLSYEQYF. The CDR3 DNA reads TGTGCCAGCAGAAGGGACCTCTCCTACGAGCAGTACTTC.

J is TRBJ1-4 and V is TRBV7-3, with D perhaps TRBD1 (5 bases). V was shortened by 5 bases and J by 1 base, with 11 bases between the two germline ends. The CDR3 extends over 15 amino acids. Looked up from germline, CDR1 is SGHTA and CDR2 is FQGTGA. The CDR3 sequence is CASSPQGGTNEKLFF. The CDR3 DNA sequence: TGTGCCAGCAGCCCCCAGGGAGGAACTAATGAAAAACTGTTTTTT.

The chain carries TRBV15 and TRBJ2-1; D is perhaps TRBD2 (5 bases). The CDR3 contains 15 residues. V lost 0 bases to trimming and J lost 3 bases, with 9 bases between them. Germline CDR1 LNHNV, CDR2 YYDKDF (reference sequence). CDR3 nucleotides: TGTGCCACCAGCAGAGATCTAGCCGGCTACAATGAGCAGTTCTTC. Its protein product is CATSRDLAGYNEQFF.

The chain recombines TRBV11-3 with TRBJ2-2; maybe TRBD2 (5 bases). The CDR3 loop spans 14 amino acids. Germline CDR1 SGHNT, CDR2 YENEEA. V gave up 6 bases and J gave up 2 bases, with 10 bases separating them. The CDR3 sequence: CASSKGDNTGELFF. For the CDR3, the DNA is TGTGCCAGCAGTAAGGGAGATAACACCGGGGAGCTGTTTTTT.

This clonotype appeared a single time. The chain links TRBV11-1 to TRBJ2-7, with 7 bases lining up with TRBD2. Germline V gives CDR1 SGHAT, CDR2 FQDESV (reference sequence). The junction had 14 bases not matched to a gene; V was cut back by 3 bases and J by 6 bases. The length of the CDR3 is 16 residues. CDR3 DNA sequence: TGTGCCAGCAGCTTCTGTTACGGGCGGGAGATCGCCGAGCAGTACTTC. This codes for CASSFCYGREIAEQYF.

This chain connects TRBV6-5 to TRBJ1-1; D unclear. The CDR3 length is 14 residues. Germline CDR1 and CDR2: MNHEY and SVGAGI. V lost 2 bases and J 0 bases, leaving 7 bases between the germline ends. The CDR3 coding sequence is TGTGCCAGCAGTTACGCAGGAGTGAACACTGAAGCTTTCTTT. Its protein product is CASSYAGVNTEAFF.

This clonotype was seen a few times. The V and J genes are TRBV5-1 and TRBJ2-4; D is unclear. The CDR3 extends over 14 amino acids. Per germline, CDR1 SGHRS and CDR2 YFSETQ. V was shortened by 5 bases and J by 0 bases, with 9 bases between the two germline ends. CDR3 region: CASRANLAKNIQYF. The CDR3 DNA sequence: TGCGCCAGCAGGGCAAATCTAGCCAAAAACATTCAGTACTTC.